One and the same sample provided the 2 T cell receptor beta chains below, sequenced in a study of T cell repertoires and HLA-DP antigens. No antigens are known for them. This table comes from immunoSEQ multiplex PCR, and its TCRdb copy is limited to in-frame clones, with some not included. The profile shows some 110,000 clones, over 90% of them singletons. The sequenced sample was CD4+ T cells from PBMCs. The source is a woman under 30 in good health and CMV-seronegative.

V usage is TRBV7-9 and J usage is TRBJ1-2, with D unresolved. The ends were cut back, 5 bases at V and 8 bases at J, with 21 bases in the middle. Germline loops: CDR1 SEHNR, CDR2 FQNEAQ (reference sequence). The CDR3 is 15 amino acids. Here the CDR3 reads CASSITISGSGGYTF. As DNA, the CDR3 is TGTGCCAGCAGCATCACCATTAGCGGAAGCGGGGGCTACACCTTC.

The chain employs TRBV19 and TRBJ1-2; no reliable D call. V lost 6 bases and J 1 base, leaving 15 bases between the germline ends. Germline values: CDR1 LNHDA, CDR2 SQIVND (reference sequence). The CDR3 runs 15 residues. Written as DNA, the CDR3 is TGTGCCAGTAGCGCCCCCGGACGGCTTAACTATGGCTACACCTTC. It encodes CASSAPGRLNYGYTF. Drawing the rest from reference TRBV19 and TRBJ1-2, the complete variable domain is DGGITQSPKYLFRKEGQNVTLSCEQNLNHDAMYWYRQDPGQGLRLIYYSQIVNDFQKGDIAEGYSVSREKKESFPLTVTSAQKNPTAFYLCASSAPGRLNYGYTFGSGTRLTVV.